The clone carrying this T cell receptor (beta chain) was observed many times. Its antigen is as yet unknown. The V and J ends lost 3 bases and 1 base respectively, with 9 bases between them. This CDR3 is 15 amino acids long. TCRdb independently ran MiXCR on the 5' RACE reads; one entry per CDR3 protein. The data hold about 38,000 distinct CDR3 sequences, with 11% observed a single time. The entry originates in a study of neurological immune-mediated disorders. Study-wide points: The level of TCR clonal expansion was highest in patients with HTLV-1-associated myelopathy and lowest in multiple sclerosis, where it fell below the level seen in healthy controls.

J is TRBJ2-2 and V is TRBV12-3 or TRBV12-4; no reliable D call. Sequences were obtained from CD4+ T cells from blood. The TCR comes from a woman in her thirties with HTLV-1-associated myelopathy (HAM/TSP). The CDR3 spells CASSFQSGNTGELFF. DNA of the CDR3: TGTGCCAGCAGTTTTCAGTCGGGGAACACCGGGGAGCTGTTTTTT.